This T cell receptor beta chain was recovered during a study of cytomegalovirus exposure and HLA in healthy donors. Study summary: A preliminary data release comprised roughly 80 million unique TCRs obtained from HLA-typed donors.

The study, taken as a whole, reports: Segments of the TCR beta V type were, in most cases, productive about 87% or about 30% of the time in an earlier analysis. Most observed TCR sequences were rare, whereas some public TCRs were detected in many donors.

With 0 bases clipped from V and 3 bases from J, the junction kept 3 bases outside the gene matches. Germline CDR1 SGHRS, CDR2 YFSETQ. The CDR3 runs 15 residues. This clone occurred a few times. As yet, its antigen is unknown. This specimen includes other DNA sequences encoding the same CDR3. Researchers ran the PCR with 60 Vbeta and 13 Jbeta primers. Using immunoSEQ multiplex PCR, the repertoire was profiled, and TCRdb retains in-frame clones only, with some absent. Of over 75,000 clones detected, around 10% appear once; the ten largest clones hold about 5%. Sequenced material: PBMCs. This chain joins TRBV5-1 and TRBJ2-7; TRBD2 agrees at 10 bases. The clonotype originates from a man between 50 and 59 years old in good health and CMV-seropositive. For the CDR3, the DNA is TGCGCCAGCAGCTTGGAGCTAGCGGGAGTCTACGAGCAGTACTTC. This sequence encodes CASSLELAGVYEQYF.